This T cell receptor (beta chain) was identified during a study of T cell responses to AZD1222 COVID-19 vaccine. Study-level points and caveats: In a largely white British group with more females than males, clonal diversity was possibly underestimated.

About this clone: As yet, its antigen is unknown.

TCRdb keeps only in-frame clones here, not all; method: immunoSEQ multiplex PCR. The data contain more than 85,000 clones, roughly nine tenths of them seen just once; the ten biggest clones take up less than 9.5%. The V end lost 4 bases, the J end lost 0 bases, and 15 bases lay between the germline ends. The CDR3 runs to 16 residues. Germline V gene lookup returns CDR1 KGHSH and CDR2 LQKENI. The specimen was peripheral blood, collected on day 0 of AZD1222 vaccination. This chain joins TRBV18 and TRBJ1-1; D is unclear. The receptor's source is an adult in good health. The CDR3: CASSLGAAFLNTEAFF. The CDR3, as DNA: TGTGCCAGCTCACTTGGAGCGGCCTTCTTGAACACTGAAGCTTTCTTT.